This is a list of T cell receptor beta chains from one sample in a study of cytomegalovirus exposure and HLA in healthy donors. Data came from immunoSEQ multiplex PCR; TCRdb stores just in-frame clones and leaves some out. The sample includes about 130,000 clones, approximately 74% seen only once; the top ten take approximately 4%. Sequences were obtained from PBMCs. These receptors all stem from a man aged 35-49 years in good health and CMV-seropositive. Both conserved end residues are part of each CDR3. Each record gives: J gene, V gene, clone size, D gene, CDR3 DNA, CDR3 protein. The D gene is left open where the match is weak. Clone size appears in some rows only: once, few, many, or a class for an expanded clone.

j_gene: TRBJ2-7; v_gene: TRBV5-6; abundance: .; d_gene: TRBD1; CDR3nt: TGTGCCAGCAGCTACGACAGGGGGTATTACGAGCAGTACTTC; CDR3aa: CASSYDRGYYEQYF
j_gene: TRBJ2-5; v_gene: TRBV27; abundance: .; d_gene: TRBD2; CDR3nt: TGTGCCAGCAGGGGACTAGCGGGAGGGCAAGAGACCCAGTACTTC; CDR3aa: CASRGLAGGQETQYF
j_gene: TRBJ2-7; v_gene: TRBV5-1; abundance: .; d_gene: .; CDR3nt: TGCGCCAGCAGCTTAGAATCCGGACCAGGGTCCGAGCAGTACTTC; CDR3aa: CASSLESGPGSEQYF
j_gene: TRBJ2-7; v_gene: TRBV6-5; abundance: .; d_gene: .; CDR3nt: TGTGCCAGCGTTGGCAGGTCGAACTCCTACGAGCAGTACTTC; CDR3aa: CASVGRSNSYEQYF
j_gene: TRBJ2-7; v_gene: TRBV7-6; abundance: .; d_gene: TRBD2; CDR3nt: TGTGCCAGCAGCCAGCGGGAGGTGGTTTACGAGCAGTACTTC; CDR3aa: CASSQREVVYEQYF
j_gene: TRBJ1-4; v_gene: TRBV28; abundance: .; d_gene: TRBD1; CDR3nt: TGTGCCAGCAGTTTTCAGACAGGGGGCGCGGCTAATGAAAAACTGTTTTTT; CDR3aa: CASSFQTGGAANEKLFF
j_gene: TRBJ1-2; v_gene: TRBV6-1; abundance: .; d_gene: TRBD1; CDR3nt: TGTGCCAGCAGTACGGACAGGGGGGACTATGGCTACACCTTC; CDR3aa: CASSTDRGDYGYTF
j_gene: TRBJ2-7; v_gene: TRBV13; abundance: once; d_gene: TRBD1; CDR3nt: TGTGCCAGCAGCCCGGGACAGGGGGCCTACGAGCAGTACTTC; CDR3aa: CASSPGQGAYEQYF
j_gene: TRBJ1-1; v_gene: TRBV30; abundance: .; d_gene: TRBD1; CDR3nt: TGTGCCTGGAGTATGCCGCAGTGGAGACAGGGGCACACTGAAGCTTTCTTT; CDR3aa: CAWSMPQWRQGHTEAFF
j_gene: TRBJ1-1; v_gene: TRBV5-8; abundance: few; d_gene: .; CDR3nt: TGTGCCAGCCATCGACAGTTGAACACTGAAGCTTTCTTT; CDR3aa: CASHRQLNTEAFF
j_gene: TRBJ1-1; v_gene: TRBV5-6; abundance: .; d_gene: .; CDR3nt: TGTGCCAGCAGCTTGGTAGAGGGTTATACTGAAGCTTTCTTT; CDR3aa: CASSLVEGYTEAFF
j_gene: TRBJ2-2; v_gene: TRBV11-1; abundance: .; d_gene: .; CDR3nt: TGTGCCAGCAGGGCGGCTGCGGCGCTAAACACCGGGGAGCTGTTTTTT; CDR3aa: CASRAAAALNTGELFF
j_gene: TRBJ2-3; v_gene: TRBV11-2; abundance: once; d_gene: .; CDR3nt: TGTGCCAGCAGACTCCCCGGCGGGACAGATACGCAGTATTTT; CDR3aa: CASRLPGGTDTQYF
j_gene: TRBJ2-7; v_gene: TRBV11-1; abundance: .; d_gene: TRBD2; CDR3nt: TGTGCCAGCACCCGGGACTATAGCTACGAGCAGTACTTC; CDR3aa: CASTRDYSYEQYF
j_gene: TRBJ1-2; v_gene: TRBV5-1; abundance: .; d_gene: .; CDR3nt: TGCGCCAACAGCGCGTTCGGACAACTAAACACCTACGGCTACACCTTC; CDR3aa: CANSAFGQLNTYGYTF
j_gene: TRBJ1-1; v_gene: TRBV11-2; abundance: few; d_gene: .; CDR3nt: TGTGCCAGCAGCTCATGGCATCGGGGAATGAACACTGAAGCTTTCTTT; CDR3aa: CASSSWHRGMNTEAFF
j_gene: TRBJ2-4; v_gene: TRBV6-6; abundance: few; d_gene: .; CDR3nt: TGTGCCTCCGGACTCCTAGCCAAAAACATTCAGTACTTC; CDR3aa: CASGLLAKNIQYF